This TCR beta chain was sequenced in a study of control samples from healthy donors and cancer patients. TCRdb keeps only in-frame clones here, not all; method: immunoSEQ multiplex PCR. Among tens of thousands of clones listed, around 90% were seen once. The germline gives CDR1 SGHRS, CDR2 YFSETQ. Trimming took 3 bases from V and 7 from J; bases not matched to a gene: 12. This CDR3 spans 16 amino acids. The sample comprised blood. This chain joins TRBV5-1 and TRBJ2-7; 11 bases line up with TRBD2. The clonotype comes from a woman aged 55-75 years in good health. CDR3 sequence: CASSSPKTSGATEQYF. CDR3 bases: TGCGCCAGCAGCTCGCCCAAGACTAGCGGGGCAACTGAGCAGTACTTC.